These T cell receptor beta chains were read from a single sample in a study of cytomegalovirus exposure and HLA in healthy donors. Libraries were prepared by immunoSEQ multiplex PCR; TCRdb keeps only in-frame clonotypes and omits some of them. The sample lists 170,000 or so clones, roughly four fifths occurring once. Specimen: PBMCs. All receptors come from a man aged 18 to 29 in good health and CMV-seronegative. CDR3s include the opening cysteine and the closing phenylalanine or tryptophan. A D gene is named only where the DNA matches it firmly. Some rows mark clone size as missing; the rest say once, few, many or name a class of expanded clone.

>TRBJ2-7|-|TRBD2|TRBV2
CASSGTSGPEQYF
TGTGCCAGCAGTGGGACTAGCGGGCCCGAGCAGTACTTC
>TRBJ2-5|-|-|TRBV18
CASSPTTSETQYF
TGTGCCAGCTCACCAACGACTTCAGAGACCCAGTACTTC
>TRBJ2-7|-|-|TRBV6-5
CASSYTITGRAYEQYF
TGTGCCAGCAGTTACACAATAACAGGGAGGGCTTACGAGCAGTACTTC
>TRBJ1-2|-|-|TRBV28
CASSPDILNYGYTF
TGTGCCAGCAGTCCAGACATTCTTAACTATGGCTACACCTTC
>TRBJ2-3|-|-|TRBV4-3
CASSQDMVRDSSTDTQYF
TGCGCCAGCAGCCAAGATATGGTACGGGACTCTAGCACAGATACGCAGTATTTT
>TRBJ2-3|-|-|TRBV5-1
CASSSRRLDTQYF
TGCGCCAGCAGCTCCCGTAGATTGGATACGCAGTATTTT
>TRBJ2-7|once|TRBD1|TRBV5-1
CASSSGQGVREQYF
TGCGCCAGCAGCTCAGGACAGGGAGTAAGGGAGCAGTACTTC
>TRBJ1-1|-|-|TRBV18
CASSVTVGLAAEAFF
TGTGCCAGCTCGGTTACAGTGGGATTAGCGGCTGAAGCTTTCTTT
>TRBJ1-1|-|TRBD1|TRBV5-1
CASSTTGTGNTEAFF
TGCGCCAGCAGCACAACCGGGACAGGGAACACTGAAGCTTTCTTT
>TRBJ2-3|-|-|TRBV28
CASSLVGAGTDTQYF
TGTGCCAGCAGTTTAGTGGGGGCCGGCACAGATACGCAGTATTTT
>TRBJ2-1|-|-|TRBV6-1
CASSGGQSHEQFF
TGTGCCAGCAGTGGGGGACAAAGCCATGAGCAGTTCTTC
>TRBJ1-4|-|-|TRBV18
CASSKDRLSRTNEKLFF
TGTGCCAGCTCAAAAGACAGACTCAGCCGAACTAATGAAAAACTGTTTTTT
>TRBJ2-3|-|TRBD2|TRBV7-3
CASSMTSGRTDTQYF
TGTGCCAGCAGCATGACTAGCGGACGCACAGATACGCAGTATTTT
>TRBJ1-2|few|TRBD1|TRBV5-1
CASSTGDTGYGYTF
TGCGCCAGCAGCACAGGGGACACAGGGTATGGCTACACCTTC
>TRBJ1-6|-|-|TRBV5-6
CASSGRDTNSPLHF
TGTGCCAGCAGCGGCCGGGACACTAATTCACCCCTCCACTTT
>TRBJ1-4|-|TRBD1|TRBV28
CASSDVGTGTEELFF
TGTGCCAGCAGTGACGTCGGGACAGGGACAGAGGAACTGTTTTTT
>TRBJ1-2|-|-|TRBV10-3
CAIRTGGYGYTF
TGTGCCATCAGAACCGGGGGCTATGGCTACACCTTC
>TRBJ2-3|once|TRBD1|TRBV4-2
CASSVRDRDTDTQYF
TGTGCCAGCAGCGTCCGGGACAGGGACACAGATACGCAGTATTTT
>TRBJ2-4|-|-|TRBV27
CASSLLRGGFAKNIQYF
TGTGCCAGCAGTTTACTCAGGGGCGGATTTGCGAAAAACATTCAGTACTTC
>TRBJ2-7|-|-|TRBV7-6
CASSFRDNSYEQYF
TGTGCCAGCAGCTTCCGGGACAACTCCTACGAGCAGTACTTC
>TRBJ2-1|-|-|TRBV7-9
CASSLGPYNEQFF
TGTGCCAGCAGCTTAGGGCCATACAATGAGCAGTTCTTC
>TRBJ2-3|-|TRBD1|TRBV7-3
CASSPGQGSDTQYF
TGTGCCAGCAGCCCGGGACAGGGGTCGGATACGCAGTATTTT
>TRBJ1-3|-|-|TRBV2
CASSEERGKRSGNTIYF
TGTGCCAGCAGTGAAGAGAGAGGGAAACGCTCTGGAAACACCATATATTTT
>TRBJ2-3|-|-|TRBV27
CASRPWDITDTQYF
TGTGCCAGCAGACCATGGGACATCACAGATACGCAGTATTTT
>TRBJ2-1|once|TRBD1|TRBV29-1
CSVGDRGTNEQFF
TGCAGCGTTGGGGACAGGGGCACCAATGAGCAGTTCTTC
>TRBJ2-1|-|TRBD2|TRBV6-1
CASSESAGGSGEQFF
TGTGCCAGCAGTGAAAGTGCGGGGGGCAGCGGTGAGCAGTTCTTC
>TRBJ2-5|-|TRBD2|TRBV30
CAWSGRARETQYF
TGTGCCTGGAGCGGGAGGGCCCGAGAGACCCAGTACTTC
>TRBJ2-1|-|TRBD2|TRBV5-4
CASSRRGGSYNEQFF
TGTGCCAGCAGCCGGCGGGGGGGCTCCTACAATGAGCAGTTCTTC
>TRBJ2-5|-|-|TRBV5-1
CASKRILPGGEETQYF
TGCGCCAGCAAAAGAATCCTCCCGGGGGGCGAGGAGACCCAGTACTTC
>TRBJ1-4|-|-|TRBV19
CASGSGPVNEKLFF
TGTGCCTCGGGGTCCGGGCCCGTAAATGAAAAACTGTTTTTT
>TRBJ1-4|-|TRBD1|TRBV27
CASRNRGEKLFF
TGTGCCAGCAGGAACAGGGGTGAAAAACTGTTTTTT
>TRBJ2-7|once|TRBD2|TRBV4-2
CASSAGLAGGPRPYEQYF
TGTGCCAGCAGCGCCGGACTAGCGGGAGGGCCGCGACCCTACGAGCAGTACTTC